These 5 T cell receptor beta chains were sequenced from one sample in a study of blood T cell repertoires in COVID-19. Profiling relied on immunoSEQ multiplex PCR, and the TCRdb table lists in-frame clones only, not all of them. The sample consists of about 260,000 clones, around 88% of them appearing once. Specimen: PBMCs or T cells enriched from blood (not recorded which). The receptors here all came from a woman aged 50 to 60 who had recovered from COVID-19.

The chain has TRBV7-3 and TRBJ2-3; D ambiguous. Germline lookup yields CDR1 SGHTA and CDR2 FQGTGA. The CDR3 contains 12 residues. Trimming removed 5 bases at V and 7 bases at J, with 10 bases between. The CDR3 region has the DNA TGTGCCAGCAGCGATGACACGTATACGCAGTATTTT. This sequence encodes CASSDDTYTQYF.

This chain joins TRBV19 and TRBJ2-7; possible D gene TRBD2, 6 bases. The CDR3 spans 16 residues. Trimming removed 1 base at V and 5 bases at J, with 18 bases between. In germline, CDR1 is LNHDA, CDR2 SQIVND (reference sequence). Here the CDR3 reads CASSIVRTNPPNEQYF. Here the CDR3 DNA reads TGTGCCAGTAGTATAGTCAGGACTAATCCCCCCAACGAGCAGTACTTC.

The chain combines TRBV7-8 with TRBJ1-5; TRBD1 matches at 12 bases. This CDR3 has 15 residues. V gave up 0 bases and J gave up 13 bases; unmatched junction bases: 7. The V gene's germline CDR1 is SGHVS and CDR2 FQNEAQ. The CDR3 sequence: CASSLAAGTGGFQHF. DNA of the CDR3: TGTGCCAGCAGCTTAGCAGCCGGGACAGGGGGCTTTCAGCATTTT.

The J gene is TRBJ1-4, the V gene TRBV3-1 (or the pseudogene TRBV3-2); no clear D. V was shortened by 0 bases and J by 14 bases, with 19 bases between the two germline ends. The CDR3 totals 15 residues. Germline values: CDR1 LGHDT, CDR2 YNNKEL (reference sequence). The CDR3 reads CASSQDLIDRRWLFF. The CDR3 coding sequence is TGTGCCAGCAGCCAAGACTTAATCGATAGGAGGTGGCTGTTTTTT.

The chain recombines TRBV6-4 with TRBJ2-3, with D possibly matching TRBD1 (5 bases). This CDR3 has 15 residues. Trimming removed 0 bases from V and 0 bases from J, with 7 bases in between. Germline V CDR1 and CDR2: MRHNA, SNTAGT. CDR3 DNA sequence: TGTGCCAGCAGTGACTCGGCAGGGAGCACAGATACGCAGTATTTT. The encoded protein is CASSDSAGSTDTQYF.